The 13 T cell receptor beta chains given below trace back to one sample, sequenced in a study of cytomegalovirus exposure and HLA in healthy donors. PCR employed 60 Vbeta and 13 Jbeta primers. Assay used: immunoSEQ multiplex PCR; TCRdb lists only in-frame clones, some missing. The table has some 150,000 clones, around 85% seen once. The source material was PBMCs. The receptors shown here come from a woman in her 30s in good health and CMV-seronegative.

J is TRBJ2-5 and V is TRBV6-5, with TRBD2 matching 12 bases. The CDR3 has 16 residues. The junction had 6 bases not matched to a gene; V was cut back by 3 bases and J by 4 bases. Germline CDR1 MNHEY, CDR2 SVGAGI. The DNA for the CDR3 is TGTGCCAGCAGTTATCGACTAGCGGGAGTTCCAGAGACCCAGTACTTC. This sequence encodes CASSYRLAGVPETQYF.

The rearrangement joins TRBV5-1 to TRBJ2-5, with D possibly being TRBD1 (5 bases). The DNA end favors TRBJ2-7, so the J call may be wrong. CDR1 is SGHRS and CDR2 is YFSETQ in the germline V gene. This CDR3 spans 12 amino acids. This CDR3 is CASSLVGAEQYF. The CDR3 bases are TGCGCCAGCAGCTTGGTTGGGGCCGAGCAGTACTTC.

This clone was detected only a few times. This chain connects TRBV4-3 to TRBJ1-4; the D is unclear. Germline V gene data show CDR1 as LGHNA and CDR2 as YSLEER. The CDR3 totals 14 residues. Trimming stripped 2 bases from V and 6 bases from J, with 10 bases between. The chain's CDR3 is CASSQRVNHEKLFF. DNA of the CDR3: TGCGCCAGCAGCCAACGAGTGAACCATGAAAAACTGTTTTTT.

The rearrangement joins TRBV9 to TRBJ2-1; 7 nucleotides align to TRBD1. The CDR3 has 19 amino acids. Germline CDR1 reads SGDLS; CDR2 reads YYNGEE. Trimming cost V 0 bases and J 8 bases; bases outside gene matches: 20. CDR3 sequence: CASSVEAGGFRPSDYEQFF. The CDR3 DNA reads as TGTGCCAGCAGCGTAGAGGCAGGGGGATTTCGCCCTTCCGATTATGAGCAGTTCTTC.

The chain recombines TRBV5-1 with TRBJ2-1; 14 bases agree with TRBD2. The CDR3 has 15 amino acids. The V segment lost 7 bases and the J segment 8 bases; nucleotides outside the gene matches: 8. Germline V gives CDR1 SGHRS, CDR2 YFSETQ. CDR3 nucleotides: TGCGCCAGCCTTCGACTAGCGGGAGGGGTCGATGAGCAGTTCTTC. Translated: CASLRLAGGVDEQFF.

In DNA, the CDR3 is TGTGCCAGCAGTTTTGGACAGGGAATCCGAGCAAGCCCTGAAGCTTTCTTT. This codes for CASSFGQGIRASPEAFF. The chain carries TRBV7-9 and TRBJ1-1, with 8 bases that match TRBD1. With 6 bases clipped from V and 6 bases from J, the junction kept 18 bases outside the gene matches. CDR3 length equals 17 residues. Germline V lookup: CDR1 SEHNR, CDR2 FQNEAQ (reference sequence).

To note about this clone: Within the sample, other DNA sequences also encode this same CDR3. V is TRBV27 and J is TRBJ1-1; D gene ambiguous. The CDR3 contains 13 residues. Per germline, CDR1 MNHEY and CDR2 SMNVEV (reference sequence). Trimming stripped 2 bases from V and 1 base from J, with 5 bases between. CDR3 protein: CASSLRGNTEAFF. DNA for the CDR3: TGTGCCAGCAGTTTAAGAGGGAACACTGAAGCTTTCTTT.

The chain is built from TRBV5-1 and TRBJ2-7; TRBD2 matches at 14 bases. The CDR3 consists of 15 residues. Looked up from germline, CDR1 is SGHRS and CDR2 is YFSETQ. The V and J ends lost 4 bases and 5 bases, in that order; junction bases with no gene match: 5. The CDR3 here is CASSGLAGGPHEQYF. The CDR3 DNA reads as TGCGCCAGCAGCGGACTAGCGGGAGGTCCCCACGAGCAGTACTTC.

J is TRBJ2-7 and V is TRBV7-8; 11 bases are a match to TRBD2. After removal of 5 bases from V and 2 bases from J, the junction contained 2 bases not matched to a gene. This CDR3 spans 14 amino acids. The germline CDR1 and CDR2 sequences are SGHVS and FQNEAQ. Here the CDR3 reads CASSISGRAYEQYF. In DNA, the CDR3 is TGTGCCAGCAGCATTAGCGGGAGGGCCTACGAGCAGTACTTC.

V usage is TRBV9 and J usage is TRBJ2-5, with a tentative D call TRBD2 (6 bases). Germline CDR1 SGDLS, CDR2 YYNGEE. There are 15 residues in the CDR3. V dropped 6 bases and J dropped 5 bases, with 20 bases sitting between them. The CDR3 protein is CASTLGWGDYETQYF. CDR3 DNA: TGTGCCAGCACCCTAGGGTGGGGGGATTACGAGACCCAGTACTTC.

The chain couples TRBV19 to TRBJ2-7; 9 bases map to TRBD1. The CDR3 totals 14 residues. The germline V gene has CDR1 LNHDA and CDR2 SQIVND (reference sequence). V shed 10 bases, J shed 3 bases, and the junction held 10 bases outside the gene matches. The DNA of the CDR3 is TGTGCCACATCCCCCATGGGACAGGGCTACGAGCAGTACTTC. Translation: CATSPMGQGYEQYF.

The chain employs TRBV6-4 and TRBJ2-5; 8 positions match TRBD1. Unmatched junction bases numbered 16, after V lost 0 bases and J lost 13 bases. Per germline, CDR1 MRHNA and CDR2 SNTAGT. The CDR3 covers 16 residues. The CDR3 region has the DNA TGTGCCAGCAGTGACTCCCTCGTCTACCTACGACAGGGGTCGTACTTC. Translation: CASSDSLVYLRQGSYF.

This sequence joins TRBV28 and TRBJ1-5; TRBD1 might be the D (6 bases). Germline CDR1 MDHEN, CDR2 SYDVKM. The CDR3 is 17 amino acids. Trimming removed 7 bases at V and 0 bases at J, with 19 bases between. CDR3 in DNA: TGTGCCAGCACCCTGACCCAGGGGCACTCTAGCAATCAGCCCCAGCATTTT. As protein: CASTLTQGHSSNQPQHF.